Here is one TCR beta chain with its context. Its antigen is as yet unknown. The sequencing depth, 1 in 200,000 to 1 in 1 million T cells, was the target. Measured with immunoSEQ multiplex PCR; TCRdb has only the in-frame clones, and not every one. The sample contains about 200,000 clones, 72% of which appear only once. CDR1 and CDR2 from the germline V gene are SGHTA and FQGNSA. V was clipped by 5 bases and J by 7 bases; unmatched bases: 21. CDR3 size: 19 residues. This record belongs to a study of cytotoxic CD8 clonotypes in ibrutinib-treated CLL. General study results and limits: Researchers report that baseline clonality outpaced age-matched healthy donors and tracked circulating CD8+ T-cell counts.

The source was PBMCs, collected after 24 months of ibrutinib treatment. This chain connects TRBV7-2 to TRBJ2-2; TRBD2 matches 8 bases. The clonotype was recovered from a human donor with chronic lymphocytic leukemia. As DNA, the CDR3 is TGTGCCAGCAGCCCGTGGGGGGGCAGCGGGAGAGGCCTCTTCGGGGAGCTGTTTTTT. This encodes CASSPWGGSGRGLFGELFF.